Given below is one TCR beta chain in context. Its specificity is unknown. This record comes from a study of T cells expressing NK-cell markers. Study-level background: Out of eight donors sequenced, seven tested HCMV-seropositive and the remaining one seronegative.

TCRdb derives one entry per CDR3 protein from the 5' RACE reads, leaving out DNA. Recorded for this sample: 300,000 to 450,000 distinct CDR3 sequences. Study outcomes and limitations: Certain NKG2C+ T cell clones were expanded, and their HCMV specificity remained unclear.

This receptor was identified in a man aged 18-70 years in good health. The material sequenced was blood T cells: a sorted CD56 or NKG2C T cell subset, CD4+ or CD8+ T cells, or bulk PBMC T cells (not recorded which).

The CDR3 spells CASSQVAGSGNTIYF. This chain uses TRBV4-2 with TRBJ1-3. Germline lookup yields CDR1 LGHNA and CDR2 YNFKEQ. This CDR3 is 15 amino acids long.